The TCR beta chain described here comes from a study of human T cells and chemical hapten exposure. General observations from the study: Expanded TCRs made up significantly more big CDR3 similarity clusters than controls did. PT1 expanded TCR counts and patch test score correlated positively.

Germline CDR1 is SQVTM and CDR2 is ANQGSEA. V trimming: 3 bases; J trimming: 0 bases; junction bases outside the gene matches: 5. This CDR3 has 16 residues. The study's library attached unique molecular identifiers to single cDNA molecules. TCRdb passed the RACE reads through MiXCR, listing each CDR3 protein once. The data show some 400,000 distinct CDR3 sequences, about 5.1% seen once. Stated time point: pre-sensitization, week 0. Treatment specified: therapeutic diphenylcyclopropenone sensitization with weekly scalp DPC. Total RNA was isolated from whole blood that had not been fractionated. Note on this clonotype: Antigen: not known.

Sequenced here: whole blood, sampled in connection with sensitization to the hapten diphenylcyclopropenone (DPC). V and J are TRBV29-1 and TRBJ2-1; 10 bases map to TRBD1. This clonotype originated in a woman aged 45-65 years with alopecia areata. Some clones in this sample may be carry-over from other donors' samples. The CDR3 nucleotides read TGCAGCGTTGATGGGAGGGACAGGGGCTCCTACAATGAGCAGTTCTTC. Translated, it gives CSVDGRDRGSYNEQFF.